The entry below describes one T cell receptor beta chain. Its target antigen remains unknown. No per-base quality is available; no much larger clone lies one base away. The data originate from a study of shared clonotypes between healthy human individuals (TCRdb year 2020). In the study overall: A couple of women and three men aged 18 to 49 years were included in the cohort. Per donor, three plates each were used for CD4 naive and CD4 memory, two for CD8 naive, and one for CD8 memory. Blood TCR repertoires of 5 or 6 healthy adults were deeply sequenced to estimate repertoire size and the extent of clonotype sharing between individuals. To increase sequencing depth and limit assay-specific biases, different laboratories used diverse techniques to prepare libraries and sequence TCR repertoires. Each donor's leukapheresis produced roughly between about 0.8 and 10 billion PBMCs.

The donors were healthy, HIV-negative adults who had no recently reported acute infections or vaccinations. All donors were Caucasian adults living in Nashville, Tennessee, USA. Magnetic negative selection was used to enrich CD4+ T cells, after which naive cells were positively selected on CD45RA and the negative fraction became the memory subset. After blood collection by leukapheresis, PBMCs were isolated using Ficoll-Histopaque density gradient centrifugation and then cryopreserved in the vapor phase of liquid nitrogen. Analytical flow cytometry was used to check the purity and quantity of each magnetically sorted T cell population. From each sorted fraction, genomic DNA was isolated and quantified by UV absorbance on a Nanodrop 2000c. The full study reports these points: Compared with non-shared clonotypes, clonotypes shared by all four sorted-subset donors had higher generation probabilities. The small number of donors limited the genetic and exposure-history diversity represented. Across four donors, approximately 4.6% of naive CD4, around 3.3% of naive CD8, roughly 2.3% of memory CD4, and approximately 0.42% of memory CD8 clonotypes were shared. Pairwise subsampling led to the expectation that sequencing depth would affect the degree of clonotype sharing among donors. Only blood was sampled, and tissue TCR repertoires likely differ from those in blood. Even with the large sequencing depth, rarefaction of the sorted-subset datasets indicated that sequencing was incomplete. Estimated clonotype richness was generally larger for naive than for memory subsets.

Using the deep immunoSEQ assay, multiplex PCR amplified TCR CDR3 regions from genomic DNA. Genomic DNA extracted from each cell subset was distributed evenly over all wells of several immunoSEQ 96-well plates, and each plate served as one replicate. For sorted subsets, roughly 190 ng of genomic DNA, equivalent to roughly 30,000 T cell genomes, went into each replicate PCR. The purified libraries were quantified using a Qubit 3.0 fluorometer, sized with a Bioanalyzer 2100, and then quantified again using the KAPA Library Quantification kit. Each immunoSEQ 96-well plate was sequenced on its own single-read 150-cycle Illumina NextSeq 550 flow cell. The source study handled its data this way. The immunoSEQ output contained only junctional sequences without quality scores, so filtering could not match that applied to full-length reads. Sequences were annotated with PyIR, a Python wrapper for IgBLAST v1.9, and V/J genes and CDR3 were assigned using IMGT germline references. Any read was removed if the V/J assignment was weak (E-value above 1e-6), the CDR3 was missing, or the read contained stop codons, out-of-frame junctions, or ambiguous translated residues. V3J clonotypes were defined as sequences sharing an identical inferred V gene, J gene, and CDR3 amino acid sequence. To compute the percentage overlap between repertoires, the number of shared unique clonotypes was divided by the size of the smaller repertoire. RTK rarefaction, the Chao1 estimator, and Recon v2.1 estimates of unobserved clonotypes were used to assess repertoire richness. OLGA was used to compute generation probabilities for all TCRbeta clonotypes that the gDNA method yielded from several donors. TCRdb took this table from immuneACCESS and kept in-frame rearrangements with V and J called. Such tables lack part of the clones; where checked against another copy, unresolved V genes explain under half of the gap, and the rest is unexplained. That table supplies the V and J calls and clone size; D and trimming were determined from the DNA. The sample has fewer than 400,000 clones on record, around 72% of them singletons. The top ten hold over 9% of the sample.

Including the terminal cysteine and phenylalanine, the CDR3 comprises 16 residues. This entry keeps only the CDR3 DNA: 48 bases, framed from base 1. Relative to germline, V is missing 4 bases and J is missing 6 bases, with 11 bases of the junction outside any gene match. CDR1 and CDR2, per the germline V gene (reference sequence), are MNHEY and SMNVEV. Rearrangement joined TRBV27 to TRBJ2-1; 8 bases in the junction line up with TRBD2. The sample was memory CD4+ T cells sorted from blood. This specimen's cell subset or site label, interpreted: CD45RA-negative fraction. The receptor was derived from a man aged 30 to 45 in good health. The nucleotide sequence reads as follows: TGTGCCAGCAGTTCCGACGTCGGGAGGGCCTTCAATGAGCAGTTCTTC. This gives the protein CASSSDVGRAFNEQFF.